This TCR beta chain emerged from a study of early T cells in non-severe SARS-CoV-2 infection. V shed 6 bases and J 2 bases; nucleotides not matched to a gene: 4. The CDR3 length is 13 residues. TCRdb passed the 5' RACE reads through MiXCR, listing each CDR3 protein once. Here the sample spans tens of thousands of distinct CDR3 sequences, approximately 8.7% being singletons. The V gene is TRBV12-3 or TRBV12-4, the J gene TRBJ2-7; 7 nucleotides match TRBD1. This specimen was whole blood, taken at baseline. The source is an adult who was a healthcare worker with PCR-confirmed SARS-CoV-2 infection or an uninfected control (not recorded which). The CDR3: CASSRGLPYEQYF. The CDR3 DNA follows: TGTGCCAGCAGCAGGGGGTTGCCCTACGAGCAGTACTTC.